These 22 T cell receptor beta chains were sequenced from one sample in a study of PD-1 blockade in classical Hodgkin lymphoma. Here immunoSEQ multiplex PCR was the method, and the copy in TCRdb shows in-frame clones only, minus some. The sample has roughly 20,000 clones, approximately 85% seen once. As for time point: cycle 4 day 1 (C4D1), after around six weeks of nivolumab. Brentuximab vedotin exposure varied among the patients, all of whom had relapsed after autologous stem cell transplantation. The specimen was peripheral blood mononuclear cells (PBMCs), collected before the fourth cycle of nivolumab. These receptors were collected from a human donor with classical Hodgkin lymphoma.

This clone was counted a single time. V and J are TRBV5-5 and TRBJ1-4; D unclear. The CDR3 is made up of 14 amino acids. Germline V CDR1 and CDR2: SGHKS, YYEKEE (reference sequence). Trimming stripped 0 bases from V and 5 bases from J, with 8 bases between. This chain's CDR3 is CASSLAPPNEKLFF. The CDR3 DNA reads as TGTGCCAGCAGCTTGGCCCCTCCCAATGAAAAACTGTTTTTT.

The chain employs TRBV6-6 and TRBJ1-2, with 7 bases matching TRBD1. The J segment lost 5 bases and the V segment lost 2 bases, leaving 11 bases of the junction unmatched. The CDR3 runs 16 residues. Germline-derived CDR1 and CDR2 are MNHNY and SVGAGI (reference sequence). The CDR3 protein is CASSYNEQGTYYGYTF. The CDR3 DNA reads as TGTGCCAGCAGTTACAACGAACAGGGGACTTATTATGGCTACACCTTC.

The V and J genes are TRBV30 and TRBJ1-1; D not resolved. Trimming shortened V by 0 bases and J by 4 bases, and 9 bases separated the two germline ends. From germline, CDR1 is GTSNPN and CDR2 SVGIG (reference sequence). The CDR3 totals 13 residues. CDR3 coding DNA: TGTGCCTGGAGTGTGGCAGGAGGCACTGAAGCTTTCTTT. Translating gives CAWSVAGGTEAFF.

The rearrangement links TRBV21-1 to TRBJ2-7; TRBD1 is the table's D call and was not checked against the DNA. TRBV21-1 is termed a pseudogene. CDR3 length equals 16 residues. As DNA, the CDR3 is TGTGCCAGCAGCAAAGAGAGGACAGTCAGCTCCTACGAGCAGTACTTC. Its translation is CASSKERTVSSYEQYF.

In DNA form, the CDR3 reads TGCGCCAGCAGCCAAGAGGTGGCCGGGAGACGGCTCGAAGGCAACACCGGGGAGCTGTTTTTT. Its translation: CASSQEVAGRRLEGNTGELFF. The V gene is TRBV4-3, the J gene TRBJ2-2, with a possible D match to TRBD2 (6 bases). The V gene lost 0 bases and the J gene lost 2 bases, with 25 bases spanning the gap. The CDR3 is made up of 21 amino acids. Looked up from germline, CDR1 is LGHNA and CDR2 is YSLEER.

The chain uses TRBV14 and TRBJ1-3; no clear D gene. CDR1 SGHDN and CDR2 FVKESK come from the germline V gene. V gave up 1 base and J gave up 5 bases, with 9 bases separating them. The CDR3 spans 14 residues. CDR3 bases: TGTGCCAGCAGCCAAGGGAATCGGAGAAACACCATATATTTT. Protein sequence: CASSQGNRRNTIYF.

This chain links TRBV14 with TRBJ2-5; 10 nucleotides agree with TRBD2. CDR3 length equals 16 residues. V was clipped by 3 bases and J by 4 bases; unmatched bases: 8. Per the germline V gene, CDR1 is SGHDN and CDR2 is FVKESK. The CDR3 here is CASSHPRSGGAETQYF. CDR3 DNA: TGTGCCAGCAGCCATCCCCGCAGCGGGGGGGCAGAGACCCAGTACTTC. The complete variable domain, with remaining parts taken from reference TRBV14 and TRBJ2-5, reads EAGVTQFPSHSVIEKGQTVTLRCDPISGHDNLYWYRRVMGKEIKFLLHFVKESKQDESGMPNNRFLAERTGGTYSTLKVQPAELEDSGVYFCASSHPRSGGAETQYFGPGTRLLVL.

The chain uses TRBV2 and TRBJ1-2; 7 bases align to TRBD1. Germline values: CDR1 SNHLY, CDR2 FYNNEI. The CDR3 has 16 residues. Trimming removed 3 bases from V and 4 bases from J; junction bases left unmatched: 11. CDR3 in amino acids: CASSDPDRAAFYGYTF. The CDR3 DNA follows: TGTGCCAGCAGTGATCCTGACAGGGCCGCGTTCTATGGCTACACCTTC.

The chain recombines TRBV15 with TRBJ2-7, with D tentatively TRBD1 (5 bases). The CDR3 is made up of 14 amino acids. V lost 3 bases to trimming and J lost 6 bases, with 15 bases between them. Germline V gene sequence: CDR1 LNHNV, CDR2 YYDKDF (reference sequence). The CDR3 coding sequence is TGTGCCACCAGCAGCGCTCAGGGTCTCAGCGAGCAGTACTTC. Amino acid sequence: CATSSAQGLSEQYF.

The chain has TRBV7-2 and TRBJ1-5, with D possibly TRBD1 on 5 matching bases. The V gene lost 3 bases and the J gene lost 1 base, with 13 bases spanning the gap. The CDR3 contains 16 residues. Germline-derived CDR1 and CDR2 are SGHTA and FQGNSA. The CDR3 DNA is TGTGCCAGCAGCTTTACCGCGACAGAGAGCAATCAGCCCCAGCATTTT. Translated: CASSFTATESNQPQHF.

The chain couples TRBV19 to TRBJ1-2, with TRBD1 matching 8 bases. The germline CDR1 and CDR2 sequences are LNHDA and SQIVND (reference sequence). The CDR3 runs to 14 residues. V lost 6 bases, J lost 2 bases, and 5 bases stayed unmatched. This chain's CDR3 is CASSWTGKNYGYTF. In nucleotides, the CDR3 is TGTGCCAGTAGCTGGACAGGGAAGAACTATGGCTACACCTTC.

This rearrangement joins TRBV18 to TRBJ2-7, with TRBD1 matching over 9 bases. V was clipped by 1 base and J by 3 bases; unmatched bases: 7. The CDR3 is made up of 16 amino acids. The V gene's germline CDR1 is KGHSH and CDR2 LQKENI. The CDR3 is CASSPQGGTGFYEQYF. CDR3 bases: TGTGCCAGCTCACCACAGGGTGGGACAGGGTTCTACGAGCAGTACTTC. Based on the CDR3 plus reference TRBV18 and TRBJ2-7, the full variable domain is NAGVMQNPRHLVRRRGQEARLRCSPMKGHSHVYWYRQLPEEGLKFMVYLQKENIIDESGMPKERFSAEFPKEGPSILRIQQVVRGDSAAYFCASSPQGGTGFYEQYFGPGTRLTVT.

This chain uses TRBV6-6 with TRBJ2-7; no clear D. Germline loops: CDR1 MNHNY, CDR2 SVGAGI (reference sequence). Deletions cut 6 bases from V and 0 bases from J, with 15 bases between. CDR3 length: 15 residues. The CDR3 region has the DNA TGTGCCAGCAGGCGGTATATTAAGGACTCCTACGAGCAGTACTTC. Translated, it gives CASRRYIKDSYEQYF.

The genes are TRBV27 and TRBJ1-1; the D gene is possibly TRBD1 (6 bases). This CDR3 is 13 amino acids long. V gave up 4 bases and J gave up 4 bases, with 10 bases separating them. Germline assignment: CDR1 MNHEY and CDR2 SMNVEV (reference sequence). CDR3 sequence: CASSSGQRTEAFF. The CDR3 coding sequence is TGTGCCAGCAGTTCCGGACAGCGCACTGAAGCTTTCTTT.

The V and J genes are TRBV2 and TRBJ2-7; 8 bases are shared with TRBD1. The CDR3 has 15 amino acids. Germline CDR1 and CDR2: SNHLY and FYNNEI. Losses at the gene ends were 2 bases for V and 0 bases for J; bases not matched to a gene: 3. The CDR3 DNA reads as TGTGCCAGCAGTGAAAGGACAGGGATCTCCTACGAGCAGTACTTC. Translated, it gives CASSERTGISYEQYF.

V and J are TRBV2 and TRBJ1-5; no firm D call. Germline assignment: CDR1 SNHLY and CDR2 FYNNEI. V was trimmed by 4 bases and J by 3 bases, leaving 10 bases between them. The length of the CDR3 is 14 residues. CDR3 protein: CASSVWGYNQPQHF. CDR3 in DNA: TGTGCCAGCAGTGTGTGGGGTTACAATCAGCCCCAGCATTTT.

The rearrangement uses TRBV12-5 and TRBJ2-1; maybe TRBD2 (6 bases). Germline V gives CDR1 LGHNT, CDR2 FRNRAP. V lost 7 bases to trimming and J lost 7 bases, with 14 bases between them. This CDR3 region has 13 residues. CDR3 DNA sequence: TGTGCTAGTGTCCTTAGCGGAGGGAATGAGCAGTTCTTC. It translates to CASVLSGGNEQFF. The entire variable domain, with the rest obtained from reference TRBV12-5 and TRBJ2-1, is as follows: DARVTQTPRHKVTEMGQEVTMRCQPILGHNTVFWYRQTMMQGLELLAYFRNRAPLDDSGMPKDRFSAEMPDATLATLKIQPSEPRDSAVYFCASVLSGGNEQFFGPGTRLTVL.

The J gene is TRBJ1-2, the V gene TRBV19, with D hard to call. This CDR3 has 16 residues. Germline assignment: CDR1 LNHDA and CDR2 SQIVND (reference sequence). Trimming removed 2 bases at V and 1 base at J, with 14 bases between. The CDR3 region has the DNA TGTGCCAGTAGTATATCAAGGCAGGAAAATAACTATGGCTACACCTTC. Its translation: CASSISRQENNYGYTF.

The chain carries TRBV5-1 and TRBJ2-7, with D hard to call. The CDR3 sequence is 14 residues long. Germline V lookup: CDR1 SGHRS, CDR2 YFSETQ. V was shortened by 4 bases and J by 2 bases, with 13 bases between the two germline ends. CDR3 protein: CASSLLTAAYEQYF. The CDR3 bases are TGCGCCAGCAGCCTCCTGACGGCGGCCTACGAGCAGTACTTC. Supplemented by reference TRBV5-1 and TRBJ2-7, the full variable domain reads KAGVTQTPRYLIKTRGQQVTLSCSPISGHRSVSWYQQTPGQGLQFLFEYFSETQRNKGNFPGRFSGRQFSNSRSEMNVSTLELGDSALYLCASSLLTAAYEQYFGPGTRLTVT.

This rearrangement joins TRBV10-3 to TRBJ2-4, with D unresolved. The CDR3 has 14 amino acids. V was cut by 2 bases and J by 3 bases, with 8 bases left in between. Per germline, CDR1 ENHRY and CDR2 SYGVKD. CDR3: CAISEDRVKNIQYF. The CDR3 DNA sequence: TGTGCCATCAGTGAGGATAGGGTCAAAAACATTCAGTACTTC.

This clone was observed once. CDR3 sequence reads: CAWSGQVGNTIYF. The CDR3 region has the DNA TGTGCCTGGAGTGGACAGGTCGGAAACACCATATATTTT. V usage is TRBV30 and J usage is TRBJ1-3; weak D call: TRBD1 (6 bases). This CDR3 is built from 13 residues. Germline V gene sequence: CDR1 GTSNPN, CDR2 SVGIG (reference sequence). V was clipped by 1 base and J by 4 bases, with 8 bases between them.

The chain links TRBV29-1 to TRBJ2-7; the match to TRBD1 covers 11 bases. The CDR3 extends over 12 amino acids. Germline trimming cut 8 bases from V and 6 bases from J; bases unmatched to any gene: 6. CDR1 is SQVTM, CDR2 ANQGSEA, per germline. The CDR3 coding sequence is TGCAGCACCGGGACAGGGGGGGCCGAGCAGTACTTC. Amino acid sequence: CSTGTGGAEQYF.